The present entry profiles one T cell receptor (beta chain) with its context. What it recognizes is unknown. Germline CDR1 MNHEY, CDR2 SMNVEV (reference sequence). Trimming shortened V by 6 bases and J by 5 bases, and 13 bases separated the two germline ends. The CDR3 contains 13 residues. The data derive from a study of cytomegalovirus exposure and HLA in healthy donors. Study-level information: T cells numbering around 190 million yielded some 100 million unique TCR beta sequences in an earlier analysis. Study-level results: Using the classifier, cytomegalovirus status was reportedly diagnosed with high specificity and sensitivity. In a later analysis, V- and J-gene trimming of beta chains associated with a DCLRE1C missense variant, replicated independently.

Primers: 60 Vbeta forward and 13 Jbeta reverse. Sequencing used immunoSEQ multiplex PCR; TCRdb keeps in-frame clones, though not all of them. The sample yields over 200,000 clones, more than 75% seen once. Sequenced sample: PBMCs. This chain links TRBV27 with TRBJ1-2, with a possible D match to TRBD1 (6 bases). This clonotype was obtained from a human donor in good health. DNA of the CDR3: TGTGCCAGCAGCCCAGGACAGACGTATGGCTACACCTTC. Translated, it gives CASSPGQTYGYTF.